This TCR beta chain was identified during a study of long-term antiretroviral therapy in people with HIV. Samples held roughly 1-11 million cryopreserved PBMC, and DNA extraction followed. V gave up 5 bases and J gave up 6 bases, with 11 bases separating them. Germline V lookup: CDR1 SEHNR, CDR2 FQNEAQ (reference sequence). CDR3 length: 13 residues. The assay used was immunoSEQ (version v3.0), run at survey level. Some clones are missing from TCRdb's copy, which holds only in-frame ones; the method was immunoSEQ multiplex PCR. The data contain approximately 32,000 clones, about four fifths of them seen just once; the ten biggest clones take up approximately 8%.

The genes are TRBV7-9 and TRBJ1-5, with D unresolved. The sample consisted of unsorted PBMCs, taken 0.4 years before starting antiretroviral therapy. The clonotype was recovered from a young man with HIV. In nucleotides, the CDR3 is TGTGCCAGCAGCCGAATGACCGGTCAGCCCCAGCATTTT. Protein: CASSRMTGQPQHF. The full variable domain, in which reference TRBV7-9 and TRBJ1-5 provide the parts outside the CDR3, is DTGVSQNPRHKITKRGQNVTFRCDPISEHNRLYWYRQTLGQGPEFLTYFQNEAQLEKSRLLSDRFSAERPKGSFSTLEIQRTEQGDSAMYLCASSRMTGQPQHFGDGTRLSIL.